This entry describes one TCR beta chain. The sample originates from a study of CD8+CD57+ T cells in acquired aplastic anemia. V lost 0 bases to trimming and J lost 0 bases; unmatched junction nucleotides: 11. The CDR3 spans 20 residues. Looked up from germline, CDR1 is SGHAT and CDR2 is FQDESV (reference sequence). The template for TCR beta VDJ and CDR3 sequence profiling was genomic DNA. A single record per CDR3 protein comes from TCRdb applying MiXCR to the reads. The sample contains approximately 100,000 distinct CDR3 sequences, roughly two thirds of which appear only once. CD8+CD57+ cell expansion had been shown by flow cytometry in patients chosen for sequencing.

Sequencing was performed on sorted CD4+, CD8+, or CD8+CD57+ T cells (not recorded which) from PBMCs. The V gene is TRBV11-1, the J gene TRBJ2-3; 11 bases agree with TRBD2. The sequence came from a human donor with aplastic anemia. CDR3 DNA sequence: TGTGCCAGCAGCTTAGCATCCGCTAGCGGGGGGACGATAAGCACAGATACGCAGTATTTT. It encodes CASSLASASGGTISTDTQYF.